The clone carrying this T cell receptor beta chain occurred a few times. Antigen: not known. CD4+ naive, central memory, regulatory and stem cell-like memory subsets were isolated by sorting on CD45RO/CCR7/CD25/CD127/CD95/CD27. This sample stems from a study of beta chain features in type 1 diabetes. The investigators reverse transcribed all of the isolated RNA, so they sequenced expressed TCRB transcripts. TCRdb's copy holds only in-frame clones and misses some; the assay was immunoSEQ multiplex PCR. The table lists 330,000 or so clones, around 12% of them singletons. The CDR3 is made up of 13 amino acids. After removal of 3 bases from V and 6 bases from J, the junction contained 2 bases not matched to a gene. Germline CDR1 reads SGHDN; CDR2 reads FVKESK. Study conclusions and caveats: Type 1 diabetes patients had TCRB CDR3s that were shorter (moderately but significantly so) in all four CD4+ subsets.

Sequences were obtained from naive CD4+ T cells from blood. The V and J genes are TRBV14 and TRBJ1-2, with 9 bases fitting TRBD1. The origin of this receptor is a woman aged 18-35 years with type 1 diabetes. The CDR3 bases are TGTGCCAGCAGCCAGAACAGGGGGCATGGCTACACCTTC. Translation gives CASSQNRGHGYTF.